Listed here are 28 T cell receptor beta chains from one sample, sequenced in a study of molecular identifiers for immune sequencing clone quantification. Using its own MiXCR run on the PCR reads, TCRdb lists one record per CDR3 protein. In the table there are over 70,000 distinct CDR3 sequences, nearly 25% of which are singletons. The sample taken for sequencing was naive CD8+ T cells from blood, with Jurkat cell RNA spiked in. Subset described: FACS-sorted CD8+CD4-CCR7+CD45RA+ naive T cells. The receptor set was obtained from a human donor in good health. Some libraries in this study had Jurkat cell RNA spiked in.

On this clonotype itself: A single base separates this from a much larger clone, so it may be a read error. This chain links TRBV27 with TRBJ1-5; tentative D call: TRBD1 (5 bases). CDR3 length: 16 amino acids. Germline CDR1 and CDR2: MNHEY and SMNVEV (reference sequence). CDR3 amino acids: CASSSIAGAGNQPQRF. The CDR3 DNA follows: TGTGCCAGCAGTTCTATCGCTGGGGCGGGCAATCAGCCCCAGCGTTTT.

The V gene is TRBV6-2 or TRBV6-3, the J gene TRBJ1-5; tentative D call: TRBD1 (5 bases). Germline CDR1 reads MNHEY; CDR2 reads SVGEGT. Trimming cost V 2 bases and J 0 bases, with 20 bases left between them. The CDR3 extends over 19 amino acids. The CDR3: CASSYNPDKNTYSNQPQHF. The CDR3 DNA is TGTGCCAGCAGTTACAACCCGGACAAGAACACATATAGCAATCAGCCCCAGCATTTT.

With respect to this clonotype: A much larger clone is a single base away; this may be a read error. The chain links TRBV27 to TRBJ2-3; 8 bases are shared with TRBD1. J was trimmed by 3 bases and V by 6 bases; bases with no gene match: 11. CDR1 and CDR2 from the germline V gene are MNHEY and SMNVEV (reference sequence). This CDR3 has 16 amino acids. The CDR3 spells CASSRTGLCFTDTQYF. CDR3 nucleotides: TGTGCCAGCAGCCGGACAGGGTTGTGCTTTACAGATACGCAGTATTTT.

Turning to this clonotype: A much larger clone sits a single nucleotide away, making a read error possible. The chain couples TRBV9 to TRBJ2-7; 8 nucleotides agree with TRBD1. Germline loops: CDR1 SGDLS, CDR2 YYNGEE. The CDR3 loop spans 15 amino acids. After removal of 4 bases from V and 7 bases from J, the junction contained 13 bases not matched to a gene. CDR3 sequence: CASSPGTGLGWEQYV. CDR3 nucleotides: TGTGCCAGCAGCCCCGGGACAGGCCTTGGTTGGGAGCAGTACGTC.

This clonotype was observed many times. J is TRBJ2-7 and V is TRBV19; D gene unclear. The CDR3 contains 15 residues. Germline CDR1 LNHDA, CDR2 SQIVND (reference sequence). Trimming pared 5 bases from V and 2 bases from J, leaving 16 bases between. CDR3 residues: CASSFRARGTYEQYF. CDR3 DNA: TGTGCCAGTAGTTTCCGGGCCCGCGGTACCTACGAGCAGTACTTC.

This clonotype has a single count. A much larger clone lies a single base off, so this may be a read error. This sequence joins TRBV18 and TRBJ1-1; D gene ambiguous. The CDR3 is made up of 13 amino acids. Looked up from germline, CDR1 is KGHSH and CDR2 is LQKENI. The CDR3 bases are TGTGCCAGCTCACCGCGTGTGGGCACTGAAGCTGTCTTT. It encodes CASSPRVGTEAVF.

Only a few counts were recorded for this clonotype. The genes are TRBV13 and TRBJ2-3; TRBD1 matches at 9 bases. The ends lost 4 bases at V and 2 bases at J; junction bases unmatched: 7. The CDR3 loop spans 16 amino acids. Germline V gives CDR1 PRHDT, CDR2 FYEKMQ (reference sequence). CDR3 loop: CASSSTDRGLTDTQYF. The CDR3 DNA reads TGTGCCAGCAGCTCGACGGACAGGGGACTCACAGATACGCAGTATTTT.

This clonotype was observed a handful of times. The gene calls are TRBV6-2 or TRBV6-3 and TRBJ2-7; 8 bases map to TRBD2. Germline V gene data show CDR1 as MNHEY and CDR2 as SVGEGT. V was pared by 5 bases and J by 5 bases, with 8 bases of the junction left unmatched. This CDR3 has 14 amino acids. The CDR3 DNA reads TGTGCCAGCAGTCTGGTCCGGGGGGGAGACGAGCAGTACTTC. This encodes CASSLVRGGDEQYF.

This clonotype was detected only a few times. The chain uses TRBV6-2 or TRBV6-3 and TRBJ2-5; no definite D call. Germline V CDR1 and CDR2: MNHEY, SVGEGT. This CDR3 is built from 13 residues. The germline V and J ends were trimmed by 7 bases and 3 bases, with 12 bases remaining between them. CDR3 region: CASTPDLEETQYF. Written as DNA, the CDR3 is TGTGCCAGCACTCCGGACCTAGAAGAGACCCAGTACTTC.

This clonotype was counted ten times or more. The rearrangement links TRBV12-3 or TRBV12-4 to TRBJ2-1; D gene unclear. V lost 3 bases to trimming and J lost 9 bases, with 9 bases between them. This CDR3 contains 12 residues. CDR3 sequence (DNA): TGTGCCAGCAGTTTTCTGGGCATTGAGCAGTTCTTC. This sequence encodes CASSFLGIEQFF.

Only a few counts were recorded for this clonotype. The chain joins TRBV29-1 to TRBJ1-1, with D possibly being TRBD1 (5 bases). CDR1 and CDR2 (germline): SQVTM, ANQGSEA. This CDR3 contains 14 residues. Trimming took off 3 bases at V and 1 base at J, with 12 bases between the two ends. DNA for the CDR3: TGCAGCGTTGATGGGGGATTGAAGAACACTGAAGCTTTCTTT. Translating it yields CSVDGGLKNTEAFF.

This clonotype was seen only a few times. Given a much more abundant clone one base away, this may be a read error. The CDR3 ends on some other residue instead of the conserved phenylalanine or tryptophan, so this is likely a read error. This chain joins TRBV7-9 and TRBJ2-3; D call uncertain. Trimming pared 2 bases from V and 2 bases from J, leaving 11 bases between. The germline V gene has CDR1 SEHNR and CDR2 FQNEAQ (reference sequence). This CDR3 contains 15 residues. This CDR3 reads CASSLTPASTDTQYL. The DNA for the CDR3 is TGTGCCAGCAGCTTAACTCCCGCGTCCACAGATACGCAGTATCTT.

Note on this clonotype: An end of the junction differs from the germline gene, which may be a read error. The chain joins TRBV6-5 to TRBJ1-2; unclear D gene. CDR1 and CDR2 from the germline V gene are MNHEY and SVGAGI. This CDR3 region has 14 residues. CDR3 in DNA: TGTGCCAGCAGTTCCTCCTCTCCGCTTGGTGGCTGCACCTTC. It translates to CASSSSSPLGGCTF.

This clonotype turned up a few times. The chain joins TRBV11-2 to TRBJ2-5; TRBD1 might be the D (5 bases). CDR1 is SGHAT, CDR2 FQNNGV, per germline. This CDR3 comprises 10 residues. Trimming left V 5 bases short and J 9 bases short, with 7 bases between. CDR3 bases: TGTGCCAGCAGCGGCAGGGCCCAGTACTTC. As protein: CASSGRAQYF.

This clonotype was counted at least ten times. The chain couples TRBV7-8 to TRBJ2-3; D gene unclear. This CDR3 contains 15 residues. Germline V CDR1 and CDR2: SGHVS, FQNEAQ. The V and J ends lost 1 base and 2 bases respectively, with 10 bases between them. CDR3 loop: CASSLGQQLTDTQYF. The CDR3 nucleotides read TGTGCCAGCAGCTTAGGTCAGCAACTCACAGATACGCAGTATTTT.

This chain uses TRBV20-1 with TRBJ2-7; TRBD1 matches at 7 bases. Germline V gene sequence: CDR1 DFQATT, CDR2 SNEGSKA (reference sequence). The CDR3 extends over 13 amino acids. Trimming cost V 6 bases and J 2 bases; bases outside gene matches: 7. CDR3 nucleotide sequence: TGCAGTGCCCCGGGACAGATAACCTACGAGCAGTACTTC. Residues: CSAPGQITYEQYF.

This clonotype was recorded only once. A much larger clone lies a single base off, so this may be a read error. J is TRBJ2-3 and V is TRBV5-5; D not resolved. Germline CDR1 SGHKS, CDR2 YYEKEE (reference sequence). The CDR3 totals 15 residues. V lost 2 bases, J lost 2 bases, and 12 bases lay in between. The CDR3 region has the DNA TGTGCCAGCAGCTTACCGGATCAGAACACAGATACGCAGTATTTT. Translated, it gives CASSLPDQNTDTQYF.

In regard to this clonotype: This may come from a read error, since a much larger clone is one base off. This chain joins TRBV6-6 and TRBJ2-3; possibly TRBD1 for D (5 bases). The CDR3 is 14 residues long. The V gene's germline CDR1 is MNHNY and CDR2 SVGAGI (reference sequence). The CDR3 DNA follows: TGTGCCAGCGGTTACTCGCCCAGGGCAGATACGCAGTATTTT. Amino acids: CASGYSPRADTQYF.

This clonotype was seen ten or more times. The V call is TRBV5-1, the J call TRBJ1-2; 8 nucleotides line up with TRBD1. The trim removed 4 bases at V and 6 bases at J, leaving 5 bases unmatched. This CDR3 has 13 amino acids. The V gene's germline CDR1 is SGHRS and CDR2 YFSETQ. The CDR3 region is CASSLDRAHGYTF. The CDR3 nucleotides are TGCGCCAGCAGCCTGGACAGGGCACATGGCTACACCTTC.

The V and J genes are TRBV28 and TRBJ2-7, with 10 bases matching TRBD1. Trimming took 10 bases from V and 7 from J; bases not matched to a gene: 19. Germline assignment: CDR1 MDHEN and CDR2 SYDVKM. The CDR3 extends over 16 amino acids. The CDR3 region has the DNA TGTGCCACGTCGTCACCCTCCGGGACAGGGGATAGTGAGCAGTACTTC. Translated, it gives CATSSPSGTGDSEQYF.

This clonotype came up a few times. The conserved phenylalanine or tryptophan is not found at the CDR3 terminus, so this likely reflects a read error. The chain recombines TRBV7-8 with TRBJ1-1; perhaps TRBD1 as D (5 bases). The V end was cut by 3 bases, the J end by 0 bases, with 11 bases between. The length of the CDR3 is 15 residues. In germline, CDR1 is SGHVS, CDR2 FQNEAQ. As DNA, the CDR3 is TGTGCCAGCAGCTTGGAGGGACGGATGAACACTGAAGCTTTCTTA. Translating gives CASSLEGRMNTEAFL.

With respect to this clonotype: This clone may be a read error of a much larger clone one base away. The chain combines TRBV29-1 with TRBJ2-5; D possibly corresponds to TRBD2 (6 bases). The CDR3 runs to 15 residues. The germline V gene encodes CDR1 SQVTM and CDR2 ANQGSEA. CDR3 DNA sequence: TGCGGCGTTGAAATTTACGCTAGCGAACAAGAGACCCAGTACTTC. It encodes CGVEIYASEQETQYF.

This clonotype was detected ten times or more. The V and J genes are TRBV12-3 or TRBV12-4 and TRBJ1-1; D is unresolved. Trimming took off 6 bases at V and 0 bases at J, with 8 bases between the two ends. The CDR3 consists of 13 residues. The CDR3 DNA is TGTGCCAGCAGCCCCACTTTGAACACTGAAGCTTTCTTT. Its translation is CASSPTLNTEAFF.

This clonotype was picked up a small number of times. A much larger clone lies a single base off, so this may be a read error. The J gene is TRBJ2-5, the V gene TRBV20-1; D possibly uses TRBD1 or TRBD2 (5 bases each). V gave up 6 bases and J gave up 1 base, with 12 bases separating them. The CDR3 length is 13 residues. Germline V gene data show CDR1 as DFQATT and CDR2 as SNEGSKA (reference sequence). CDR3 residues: CSAEGKTQETQYF. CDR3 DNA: TGCAGTGCCGAGGGGAAGACCCAAGAGACCCAGTACTTC.

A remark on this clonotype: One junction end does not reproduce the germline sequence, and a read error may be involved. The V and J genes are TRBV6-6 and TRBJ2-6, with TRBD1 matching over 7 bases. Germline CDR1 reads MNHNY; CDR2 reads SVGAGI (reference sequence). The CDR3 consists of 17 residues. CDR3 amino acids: CASRPLSTGAGANVQTF. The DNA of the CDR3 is TGTGCCAGCAGGCCCTTATCAACAGGGGCTGGGGCCAACGTCCAGACTTTC.

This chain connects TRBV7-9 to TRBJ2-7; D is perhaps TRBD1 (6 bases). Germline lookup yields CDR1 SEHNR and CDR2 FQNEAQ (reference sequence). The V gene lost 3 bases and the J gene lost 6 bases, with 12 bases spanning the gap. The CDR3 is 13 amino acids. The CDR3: CASSFVTGPEQYF. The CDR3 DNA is TGTGCCAGCAGCTTCGTGACAGGTCCCGAGCAGTACTTC. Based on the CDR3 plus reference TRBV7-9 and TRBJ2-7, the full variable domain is DTGVSQNPRHKITKRGQNVTFRCDPISEHNRLYWYRQTLGQGPEFLTYFQNEAQLEKSRLLSDRFSAERPKGSFSTLEIQRTEQGDSAMYLCASSFVTGPEQYFGPGTRLTVT.

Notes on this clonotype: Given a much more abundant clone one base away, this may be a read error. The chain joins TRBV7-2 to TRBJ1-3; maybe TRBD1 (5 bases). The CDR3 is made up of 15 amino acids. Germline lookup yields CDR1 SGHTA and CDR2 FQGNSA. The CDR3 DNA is TGTGCCAGCACCCCGGGACGTAGCTCTGGAAGCACCATATATTTT. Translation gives CASTPGRSSGSTIYF. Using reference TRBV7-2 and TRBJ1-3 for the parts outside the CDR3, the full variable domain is GAGVSQSPSNKVTEKGKDVELRCDPISGHTALYWYRQSLGQGLEFLIYFQGNSAPDKSGLPSDRFSAERTGGSVSTLTIQRTQQEDSAVYLCASTPGRSSGSTIYFGEGSWLTVV.

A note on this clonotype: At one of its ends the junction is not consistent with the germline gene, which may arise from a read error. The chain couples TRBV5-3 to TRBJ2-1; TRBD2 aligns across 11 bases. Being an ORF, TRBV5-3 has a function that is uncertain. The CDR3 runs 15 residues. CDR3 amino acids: CASSSTSGAINEQFF. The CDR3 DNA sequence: TGTGCCAGCAGCTCGACTAGCGGGGCGATCAATGAGCAGTTCTTC.